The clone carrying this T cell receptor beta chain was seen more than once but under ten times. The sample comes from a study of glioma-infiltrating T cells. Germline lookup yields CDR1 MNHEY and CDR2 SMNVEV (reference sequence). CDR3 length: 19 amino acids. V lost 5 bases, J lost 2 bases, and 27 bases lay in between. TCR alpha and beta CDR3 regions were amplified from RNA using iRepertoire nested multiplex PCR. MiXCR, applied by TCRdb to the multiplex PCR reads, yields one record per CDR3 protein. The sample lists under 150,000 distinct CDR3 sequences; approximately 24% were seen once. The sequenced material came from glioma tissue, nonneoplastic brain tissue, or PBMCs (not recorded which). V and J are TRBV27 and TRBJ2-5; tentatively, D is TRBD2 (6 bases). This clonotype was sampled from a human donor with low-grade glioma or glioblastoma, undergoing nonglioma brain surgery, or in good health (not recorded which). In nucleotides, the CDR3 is TGTGCCAGCAGTCCCCTGGGCGGTTGGGGAGGCCCCGCACAAGAGACCCAGTACTTC. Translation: CASSPLGGWGGPAQETQYF.